This paragraph covers one T cell receptor beta chain sequence. Antigen: not known. Naive CD8 cells, CD45RO-negative and positively selected for CCR7, excluded terminally differentiated effector memory CD45RA+ cells. The V end lost 7 bases, the J end lost 10 bases, and 19 bases lay between the germline ends. The CDR3 length is 12 residues. Germline CDR1 and CDR2: SQVTM and ANQGSEA. It was across several immunoSEQ plates that each subset's genomic DNA was evenly split. Measured with immunoSEQ multiplex PCR; TCRdb has only the in-frame clones, and not every one. The repertoire holds some 2 million clones, with roughly 95% as singletons. This record belongs to a study of shared clonotypes between healthy human individuals. Broader study findings: It was observed that 5% to 6.5% of naive CD4 clonotypes were shared across several donors. Generation probability values for non-shared clonotypes were lower than those for clonotypes shared by all four donors.

Material for sequencing was naive CD8+ T cells sorted from blood. The chain carries TRBV29-1 and TRBJ1-1, with D unresolved. The receptor was derived from a man younger than 35 in good health. As DNA, the CDR3 is TGCAGCGCCCGAGGTATGGAGTTTGCAGCTTTCTTT. Translation gives CSARGMEFAAFF.